The 3 T cell receptor beta chains below come from one sample, sequenced in a study of STAT5B mutations in CD4+ large granular lymphocyte leukemia. The repertoire was sequenced with immunoSEQ multiplex PCR; TCRdb's copy has only in-frame clones and lacks some. This repertoire shows about 35,000 clones, around 63% found once; its top ten account for 1.5% to 2%. The sequenced sample was CD4+ T cells from blood buffy coats. The source is a human donor in good health.

The gene calls are TRBV5-6 and TRBJ1-2; D is unclear. From germline, CDR1 is SGHDT and CDR2 YYEEEE. V lost 3 bases and J 4 bases, leaving 7 bases between the germline ends. The CDR3 totals 12 residues. CDR3 amino acids: CASSSGSYGYTF. In DNA, the CDR3 is TGTGCCAGCAGCTCCGGGTCCTATGGCTACACCTTC.

Here the CDR3 reads CASSLDVAPDTQYF. The CDR3 nucleotides read TGCGCCAGCAGCTTGGATGTCGCACCAGATACGCAGTATTTT. The chain uses TRBV5-1 and TRBJ2-3; D call uncertain. Trimming removed 0 bases from V and 4 bases from J, with 9 bases in between. The germline V gene encodes CDR1 SGHRS and CDR2 YFSETQ. The CDR3 has 14 amino acids.

The J gene is TRBJ1-3, the V gene TRBV14; D gene ambiguous. This CDR3 has 15 amino acids. V lost 5 bases to trimming and J lost 0 bases, with 11 bases between them. Per the germline V gene, CDR1 is SGHDN and CDR2 is FVKESK. The CDR3 is CASSSTVSSGNTIYF. CDR3 sequence (DNA): TGTGCCAGCAGCTCGACGGTTAGCTCTGGAAACACCATATATTTT. The variable domain in full, with the rest retrieved from reference TRBV14 and TRBJ1-3, is EAGVTQFPSHSVIEKGQTVTLRCDPISGHDNLYWYRRVMGKEIKFLLHFVKESKQDESGMPNNRFLAERTGGTYSTLKVQPAELEDSGVYFCASSSTVSSGNTIYFGEGSWLTVV.